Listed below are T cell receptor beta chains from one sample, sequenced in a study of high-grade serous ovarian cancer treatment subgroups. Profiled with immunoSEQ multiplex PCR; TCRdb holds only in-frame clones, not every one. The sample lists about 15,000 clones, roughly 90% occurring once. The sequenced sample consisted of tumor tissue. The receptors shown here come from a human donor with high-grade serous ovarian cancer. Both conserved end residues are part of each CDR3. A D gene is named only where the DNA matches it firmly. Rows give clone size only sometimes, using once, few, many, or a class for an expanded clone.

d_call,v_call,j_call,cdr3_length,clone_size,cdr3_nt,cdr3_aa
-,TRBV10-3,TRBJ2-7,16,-,TGTGCCATCAGTGAGTCGAAACAGAAACTCTCCTACGAGCAGTACTTC,CAISESKQKLSYEQYF
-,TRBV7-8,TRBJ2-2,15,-,TGTGCCAGCAGCCCGACAGGTCCGGCCACCGGGGAGCTGTTTTTT,CASSPTGPATGELFF
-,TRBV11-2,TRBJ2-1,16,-,TGTGCCAGCAGCTTAAGGGAGGGGGCGGTGTACAATGAGCAGTTCTTC,CASSLREGAVYNEQFF
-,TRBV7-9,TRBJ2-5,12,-,TGTGCCAGCAGCTTTGAGGTGGAGACCCAGTACTTC,CASSFEVETQYF
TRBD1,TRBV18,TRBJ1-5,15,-,TGTGCCAGCTCACCACGAACAGGGGCGGATCAGCCCCAGCATTTT,CASSPRTGADQPQHF
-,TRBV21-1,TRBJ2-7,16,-,TGTGCCAGCAGCAAAGCGCCACAGCATGAGGCCTACGAGCAGTACTTC,CASSKAPQHEAYEQYF
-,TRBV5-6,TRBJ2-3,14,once,TGTGCCAGCAGCTTATGGACAGCCACAGATACGCAGTATTTT,CASSLWTATDTQYF
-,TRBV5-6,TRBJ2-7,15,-,TGTGCCAGCAGCCGGGCCCCCCAGGGCTCCTACGAGCAGTACTTC,CASSRAPQGSYEQYF
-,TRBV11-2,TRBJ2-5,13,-,TGTGCCAGCAGCTTAGGGACTCAAGAGACCCAGTACTTC,CASSLGTQETQYF
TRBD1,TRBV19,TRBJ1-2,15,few,TGTGCCAGTAGGGGTGGACAGGGCGGATACTATGGCTACACCTTC,CASRGGQGGYYGYTF
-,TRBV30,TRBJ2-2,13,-,TGTGCCTGGAGTCGACTTCAAACCGGGGAGCTGTTTTTT,CAWSRLQTGELFF
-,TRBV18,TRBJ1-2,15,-,TGTGCCAGCTCACCACCCTCAGGGCGGAACTATGGCTACACCTTC,CASSPPSGRNYGYTF
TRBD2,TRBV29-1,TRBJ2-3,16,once,TGCAGCGCTTTCGGTGGGGAGCGGGGAGGAACAGATACGCAGTATTTT,CSAFGGERGGTDTQYF
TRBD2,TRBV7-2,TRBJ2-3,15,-,TGTGCCAGCAGCTTAGAGGGACTAGCAGCAGATACGCAGTATTTT,CASSLEGLAADTQYF
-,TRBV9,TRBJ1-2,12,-,TGTGCCAGCAGCGTTGAATCGTTCGGCTACACCTTC,CASSVESFGYTF
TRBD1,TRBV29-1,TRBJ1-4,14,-,TGCAGCGTTGGCGACCCCGGGACAGGTGGTAGACTGTTTTTT,CSVGDPGTGGRLFF
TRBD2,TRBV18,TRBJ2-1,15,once,TGTGCCAGCTCACCGAATCCTAGCGGGTTAGGGGAGCAGTTCTTC,CASSPNPSGLGEQFF
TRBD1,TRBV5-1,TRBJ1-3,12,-,TGCGCCAGCAGCCCCCAGGGGGACACCATATATTTT,CASSPQGDTIYF
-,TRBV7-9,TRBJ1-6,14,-,TGTGCCAGCAGCTTAGATCAGGTCCTCATGGCCCTCCACTTT,CASSLDQVLMALHF
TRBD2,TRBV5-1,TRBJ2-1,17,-,TGCGCCAGCAGCTTGGATATGCTAGCGGGATCTTACAATGAGCAGTTCTTC,CASSLDMLAGSYNEQFF
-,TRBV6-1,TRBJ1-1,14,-,TGTGCCAGCAGAGTCACAGGAACGAACACTGAAGCTTTCTTT,CASRVTGTNTEAFF
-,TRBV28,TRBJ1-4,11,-,TGTGCCAGCAGTTTCTTAGAAAAACTGTTTTTT,CASSFLEKLFF
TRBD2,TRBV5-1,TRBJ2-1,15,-,TGCGCCAGCAGCGAGACTAGCGGGCCTTACAATGAGCAGTTCTTC,CASSETSGPYNEQFF
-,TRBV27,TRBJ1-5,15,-,TGTGCCAGCAGTTTAGGGCCCGGGCTGGGTCAGCCCCAGCATTTT,CASSLGPGLGQPQHF
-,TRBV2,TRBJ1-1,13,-,TGTGCCAGCAGTGAGCAGGGGTGGACTGAAGCTTTCTTT,CASSEQGWTEAFF
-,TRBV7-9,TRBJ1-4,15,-,TGTGCCAGCAGCTTAACAGGCGGGTCAAGTGAAAAACTGTTTTTT,CASSLTGGSSEKLFF
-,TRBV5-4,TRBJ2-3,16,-,TGTGCCAGCAGCACACCTTTGGGCAGGGGCACAGATACGCAGTATTTT,CASSTPLGRGTDTQYF
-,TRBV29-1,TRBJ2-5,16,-,TGCAGCGTTGAAGTTAGGGATGACAGGTTTCGAGAGACCCAGTACTTC,CSVEVRDDRFRETQYF
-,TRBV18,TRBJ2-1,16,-,TGTGCCAGCTCACCAGCGGAGGGCCCCTTCTACAATGAGCAGTTCTTC,CASSPAEGPFYNEQFF
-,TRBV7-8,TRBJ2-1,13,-,TGTGCCAGCAGTTTTCAGGGTTTCAATGAGCAGTTCTTC,CASSFQGFNEQFF
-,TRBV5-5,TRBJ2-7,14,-,TGTGCCAGCAGCTTGGTAGGGGGGGAATACGAGCAGTACTTC,CASSLVGGEYEQYF
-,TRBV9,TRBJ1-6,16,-,TGTGCCAGCAGCGTAGGACTGAGACAGCATAATTCACCCCTCCACTTT,CASSVGLRQHNSPLHF
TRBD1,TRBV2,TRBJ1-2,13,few,TGTGCCAGCAGGGACAGGGGAGTCGGGGGCTACACCTTC,CASRDRGVGGYTF
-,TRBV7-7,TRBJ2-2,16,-,TGTGCCAGCAGCTTACGGGGGTCCCAGAACACCGGGGAGCTGTTTTTT,CASSLRGSQNTGELFF
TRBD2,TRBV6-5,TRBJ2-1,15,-,TGTGCCAGCCGCTCGCCGGGACTAGCGGGCAATGAGCAGTTCTTC,CASRSPGLAGNEQFF
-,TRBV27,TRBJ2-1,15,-,TGTGCCGTGGGTACAATCGGGTTACCAAGGAATGAGCAGTTCTTC,CAVGTIGLPRNEQFF
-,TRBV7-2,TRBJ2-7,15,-,TGTGCCAGCAGCTTAGTTCCTAGTTCTACCTACGAGCAGTACTTC,CASSLVPSSTYEQYF
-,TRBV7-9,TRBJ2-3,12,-,TGTGCCAGCAGCCTAACTAGCCCAGTTTTGTATTTT,CASSLTSPVLYF
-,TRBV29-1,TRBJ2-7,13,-,TGCAGCGTTGAAGGCAGGGCCCCCTACGAGCAGTACTTC,CSVEGRAPYEQYF
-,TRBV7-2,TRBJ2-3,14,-,TGTGCCAGCAGCTTAGTTTTTAGCACAGATACGCAGTATTTT,CASSLVFSTDTQYF